The count of the clone carrying this T cell receptor beta chain is one. The Seattle patients joined while their infection was active and were tracked longitudinally afterward. Per the original methods: Estimation of nucleated cell counts relied on the amplification of reference gene primers. Libraries were prepared by immunoSEQ multiplex PCR; TCRdb keeps only in-frame clonotypes and omits some of them. The V and J calls and clone size come from that table; D and trimming were worked out from the DNA. The table lists hundreds of thousands of clones, 75% to 90% of them singletons. This record comes from a study of blood T cell repertoires in COVID-19. At the level of the study: Italy, Spain and the United States were the sources of the convalescent and acute COVID-19 samples. The cDNA or gDNA used as material had been derived from T cells, B-cell-depleted T cells, or PBMCs.

This receptor was taken from a woman aged 60 to 75 with COVID-19, enrolled during active disease. Sequencing input: peripheral blood.

The CDR3 nucleotides read TGTGCCTGGAGTGTGATAACAGGGAATCAGCCCCAGCATTTT. Encoded protein: CAWSVITGNQPQHF. J is TRBJ1-5 and V is TRBV30, with a weak D call TRBD1 (6 bases). Trimming removed 0 bases from V and 4 bases from J, with 10 bases in between. The CDR3 has 14 amino acids. Germline V gene sequence: CDR1 GTSNPN, CDR2 SVGIG (reference sequence).